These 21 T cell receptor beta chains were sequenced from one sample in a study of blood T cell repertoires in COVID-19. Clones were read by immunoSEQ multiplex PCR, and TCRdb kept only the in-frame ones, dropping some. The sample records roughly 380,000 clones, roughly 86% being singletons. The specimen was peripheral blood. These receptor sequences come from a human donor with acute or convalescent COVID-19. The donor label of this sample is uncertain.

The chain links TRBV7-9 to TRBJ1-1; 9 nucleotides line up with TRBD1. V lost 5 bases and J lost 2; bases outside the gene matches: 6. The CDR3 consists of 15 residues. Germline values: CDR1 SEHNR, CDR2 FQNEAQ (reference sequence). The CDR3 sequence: CASSALQGANTEAFF. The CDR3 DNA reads TGTGCCAGCAGCGCCCTACAGGGGGCCAACACTGAAGCTTTCTTT.

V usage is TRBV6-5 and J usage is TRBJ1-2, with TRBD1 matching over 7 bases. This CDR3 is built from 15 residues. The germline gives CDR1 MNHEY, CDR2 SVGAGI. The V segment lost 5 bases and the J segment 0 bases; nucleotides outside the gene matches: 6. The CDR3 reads CASSITGTANYGYTF. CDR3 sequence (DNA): TGTGCCAGCAGTATTACTGGGACAGCTAACTATGGCTACACCTTC.

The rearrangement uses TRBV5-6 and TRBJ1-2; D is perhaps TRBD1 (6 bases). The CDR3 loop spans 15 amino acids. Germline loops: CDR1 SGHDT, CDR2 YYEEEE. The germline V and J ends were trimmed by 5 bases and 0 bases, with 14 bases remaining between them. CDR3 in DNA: TGTGCCAGCAGGATCAGGGGCGCGACTAACTATGGCTACACCTTC. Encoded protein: CASRIRGATNYGYTF.

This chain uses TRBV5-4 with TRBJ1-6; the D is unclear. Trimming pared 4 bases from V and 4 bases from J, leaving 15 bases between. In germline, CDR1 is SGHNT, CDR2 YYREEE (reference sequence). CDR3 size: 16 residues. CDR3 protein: CASSRVVNVYNSPLHF. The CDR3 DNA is TGTGCCAGCAGCCGTGTTGTAAATGTGTATAATTCACCCCTCCACTTT. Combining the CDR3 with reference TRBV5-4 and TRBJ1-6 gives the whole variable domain ETGVTQSPTHLIKTRGQQVTLRCSSQSGHNTVSWYQQALGQGPQFIFQYYREEENGRGNFPPRFSGLQFPNYSSELNVNALELDDSALYLCASSRVVNVYNSPLHFGNGTRLTVT.

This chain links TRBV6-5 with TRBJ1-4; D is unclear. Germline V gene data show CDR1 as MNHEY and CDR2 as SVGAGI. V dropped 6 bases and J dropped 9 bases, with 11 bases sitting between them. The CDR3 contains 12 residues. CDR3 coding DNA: TGTGCCAGCAGATCCGCCAGTCAAAAACTGTTTTTT. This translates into CASRSASQKLFF.

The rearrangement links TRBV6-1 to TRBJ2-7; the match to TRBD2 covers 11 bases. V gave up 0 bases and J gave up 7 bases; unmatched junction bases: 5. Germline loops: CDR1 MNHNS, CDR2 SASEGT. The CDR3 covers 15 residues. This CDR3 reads CASSEAGLAAWEQYF. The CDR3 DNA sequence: TGTGCCAGCAGTGAAGCGGGACTAGCGGCGTGGGAGCAGTACTTC.

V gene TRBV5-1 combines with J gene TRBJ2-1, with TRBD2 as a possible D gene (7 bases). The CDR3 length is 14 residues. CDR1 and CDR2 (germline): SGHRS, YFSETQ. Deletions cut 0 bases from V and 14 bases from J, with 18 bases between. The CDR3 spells CASSLDPAGATKFF. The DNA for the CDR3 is TGCGCCAGCAGCTTGGACCCTGCGGGGGCGACAAAGTTCTTC.

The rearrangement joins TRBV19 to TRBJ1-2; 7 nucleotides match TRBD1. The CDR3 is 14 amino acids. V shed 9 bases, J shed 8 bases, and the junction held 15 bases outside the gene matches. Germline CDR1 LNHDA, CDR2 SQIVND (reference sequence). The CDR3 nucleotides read TGTGCCAGCGCTGGGAGCGGCAGGGGGTCCGGCTACACCTTC. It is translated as CASAGSGRGSGYTF.

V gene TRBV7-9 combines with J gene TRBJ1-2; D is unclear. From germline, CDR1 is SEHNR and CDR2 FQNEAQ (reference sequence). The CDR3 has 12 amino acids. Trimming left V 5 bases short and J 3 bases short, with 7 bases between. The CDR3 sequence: CASSLLDYGYTF. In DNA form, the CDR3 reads TGTGCCAGCAGCCTCCTAGACTATGGCTACACCTTC.

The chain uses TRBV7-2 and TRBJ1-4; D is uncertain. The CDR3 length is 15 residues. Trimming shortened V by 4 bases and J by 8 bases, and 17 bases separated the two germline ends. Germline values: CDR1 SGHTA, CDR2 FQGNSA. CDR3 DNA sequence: TGTGCCAGCAGCTCCGGACTGGTTCGGACCGAAAAACTGTTTTTT. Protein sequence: CASSSGLVRTEKLFF.

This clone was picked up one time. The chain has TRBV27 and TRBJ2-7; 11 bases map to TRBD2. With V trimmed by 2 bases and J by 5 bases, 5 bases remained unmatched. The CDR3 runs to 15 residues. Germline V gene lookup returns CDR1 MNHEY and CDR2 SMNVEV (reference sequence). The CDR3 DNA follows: TGTGCCAGCAGTTTAAACCTGGGACTAGCGGACGAGCAGTACTTC. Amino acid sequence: CASSLNLGLADEQYF.

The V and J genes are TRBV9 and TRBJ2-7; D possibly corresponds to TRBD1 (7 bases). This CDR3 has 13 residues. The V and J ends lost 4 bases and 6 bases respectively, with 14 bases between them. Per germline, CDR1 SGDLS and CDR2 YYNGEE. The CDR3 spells CASSFSQGGEQYF. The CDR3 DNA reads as TGTGCCAGCAGCTTCTCCCAGGGGGGCGAGCAGTACTTC.

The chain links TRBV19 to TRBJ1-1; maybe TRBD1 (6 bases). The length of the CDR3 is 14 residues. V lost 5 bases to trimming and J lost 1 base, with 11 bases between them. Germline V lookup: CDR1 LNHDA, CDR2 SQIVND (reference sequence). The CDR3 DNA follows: TGTGCCAGTAGTCACAGGGATGGGAACACTGAAGCTTTCTTT. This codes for CASSHRDGNTEAFF.

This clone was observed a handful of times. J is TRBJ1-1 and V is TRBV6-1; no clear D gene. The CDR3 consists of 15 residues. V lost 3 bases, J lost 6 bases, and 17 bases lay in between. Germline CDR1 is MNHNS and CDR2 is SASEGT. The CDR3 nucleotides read TGTGCCAGCAGTGACCCGGGCAGGAGGGTCCCTGAAGCTTTCTTT. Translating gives CASSDPGRRVPEAFF.

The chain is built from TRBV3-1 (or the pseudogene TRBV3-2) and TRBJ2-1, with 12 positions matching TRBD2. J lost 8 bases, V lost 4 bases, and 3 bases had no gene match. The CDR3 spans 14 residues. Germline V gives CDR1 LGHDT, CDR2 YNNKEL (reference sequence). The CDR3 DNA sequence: TGTGCCAGCAGCCGACTAGCGGGGGACCATGAGCAGTTCTTC. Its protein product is CASSRLAGDHEQFF.

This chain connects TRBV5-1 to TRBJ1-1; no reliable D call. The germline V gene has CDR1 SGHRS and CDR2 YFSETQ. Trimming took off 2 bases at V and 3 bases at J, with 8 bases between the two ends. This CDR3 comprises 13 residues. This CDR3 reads CASSFVADTEAFF. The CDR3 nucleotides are TGCGCCAGCAGCTTCGTGGCGGACACTGAAGCTTTCTTT.

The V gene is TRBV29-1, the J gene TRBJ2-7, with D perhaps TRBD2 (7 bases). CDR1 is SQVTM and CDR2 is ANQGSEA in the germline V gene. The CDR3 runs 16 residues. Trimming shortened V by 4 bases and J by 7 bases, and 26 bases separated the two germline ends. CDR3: CSVVGGLTAGVREQYF. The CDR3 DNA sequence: TGCAGCGTTGTGGGGGGGTTGACGGCAGGGGTTAGGGAGCAGTACTTC.

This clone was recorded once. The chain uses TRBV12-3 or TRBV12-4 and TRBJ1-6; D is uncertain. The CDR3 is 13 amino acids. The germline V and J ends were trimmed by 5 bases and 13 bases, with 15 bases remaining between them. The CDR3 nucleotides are TGTGCCAGCAGTCGCGGGCGTGAATCGCCCCTCCACTTT. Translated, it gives CASSRGRESPLHF.

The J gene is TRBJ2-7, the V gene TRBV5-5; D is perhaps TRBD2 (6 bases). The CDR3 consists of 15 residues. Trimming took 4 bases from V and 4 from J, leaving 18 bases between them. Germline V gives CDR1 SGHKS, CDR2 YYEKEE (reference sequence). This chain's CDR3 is CASSGLGGKVYEQYF. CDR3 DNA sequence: TGTGCCAGCAGCGGTCTGGGGGGTAAGGTTTACGAGCAGTACTTC.

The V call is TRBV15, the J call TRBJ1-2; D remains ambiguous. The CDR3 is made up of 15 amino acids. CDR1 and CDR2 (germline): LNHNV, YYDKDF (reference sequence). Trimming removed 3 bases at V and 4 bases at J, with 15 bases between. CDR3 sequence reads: CATSSVAGVIYGYTF. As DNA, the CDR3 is TGTGCCACCAGCAGCGTAGCCGGGGTTATCTATGGCTACACCTTC.

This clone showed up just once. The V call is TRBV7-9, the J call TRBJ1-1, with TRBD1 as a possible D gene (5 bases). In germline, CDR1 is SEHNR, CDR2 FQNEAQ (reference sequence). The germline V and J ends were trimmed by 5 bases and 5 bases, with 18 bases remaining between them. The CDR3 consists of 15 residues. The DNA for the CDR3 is TGTGCCAGCAGCACGGCTCTCGGGGGGAAGACTGAAGCTTTCTTT. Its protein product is CASSTALGGKTEAFF.